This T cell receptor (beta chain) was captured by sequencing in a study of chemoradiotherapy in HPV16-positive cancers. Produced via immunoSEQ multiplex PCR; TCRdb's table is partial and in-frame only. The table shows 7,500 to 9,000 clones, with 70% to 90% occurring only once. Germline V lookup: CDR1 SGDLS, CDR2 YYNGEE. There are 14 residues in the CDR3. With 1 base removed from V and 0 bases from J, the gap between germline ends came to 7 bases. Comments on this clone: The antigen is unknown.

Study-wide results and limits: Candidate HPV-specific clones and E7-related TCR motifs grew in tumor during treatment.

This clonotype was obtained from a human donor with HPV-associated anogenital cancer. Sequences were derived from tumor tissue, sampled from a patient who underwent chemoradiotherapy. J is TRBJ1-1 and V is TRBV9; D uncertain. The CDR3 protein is CASSVMPLNTEAFF. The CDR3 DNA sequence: TGTGCCAGCAGCGTAATGCCCTTGAACACTGAAGCTTTCTTT.